Sequencing of this TCR beta chain was carried out in a study of cytomegalovirus exposure and HLA in healthy donors (dated by TCRdb to about 2017). Turning to the overall study: An earlier analysis of about 560 of the donors reported about 260 Gb of sequence data and 100 million to 120 million unique TCR beta sequences obtained from around 180 million T cells. In a later genetic analysis, genome-wide SNP genotypes for about 65% of the roughly 700 donors were used, and that subset was treated as a discovery cohort. An early release that covered around 590 HLA-typed donors contained about 290 gigabases of sequencing data and 85 million to 100 million unique TCR sequences. Along with the roughly 670-subject first cohort, a separate validation cohort of more than 90 different subjects was used. Class I and class II HLA loci were covered by the typing at four-digit resolution. Among some 410 genotyped donors of the cohort, an average of around 250,000 unique TCR beta nucleotide sequences was sequenced per donor, of which approximately 19% were non-productive. Of the roughly 400 genotyped donors, less than 90% were placed in the genetic ancestry cluster associated with self-reported Caucasian donors. Using immunosequencing, the study profiled T cell repertoires from some 670 subjects and related those repertoires to cytomegalovirus serostatus. Every repertoire in the discovery cohort had been generated on one and the same sequencing platform. Roughly 5 DR-DQ haplotypes were handled as single units for association and clustering because linkage in the cohort was strong. The study combined high-throughput TCR immunosequencing, statistical association of individual TCRs with disease status, and machine learning to predict cytomegalovirus infection status. Alongside the repertoire data, information on donor age, sex, ethnicity and CMV serostatus was compiled. In an earlier analysis of over 550 of the donors, high-throughput TCR beta sequencing was used to judge whether each TCR beta V gene segment behaved as functional or pseudogenic. The number of donors typed differed by locus, with roughly 629-640 for A, B, C, DRB1 and DQB1, around 520 for DQA1, about 610 for DPA1, and some 450 for DPB1. Rather than using new phenotypic data, the later analysis identified candidate immune exposures from TCR beta sequences and from how often those sequences occurred across donors. The study was designed to test whether signatures of past pathogen exposure could be identified by cataloging public T cell receptors. A later analysis re-analyzed previously published TCR beta repertoires from 500 to 700 donors and added high-resolution HLA genotyping to study TCR occurrence patterns.

Comments on this clone: What this receptor recognizes is not known. Base qualities were left out, and no much larger clone turns up one base away.

The cohort comprised around 690 healthy bone marrow donors. At the time of sampling, every cohort member was nominally healthy, though immune exposures that went unrecorded were likely present. The donor was CMV seronegative and was included in the group of 352 seronegative cohort members. Every donor gave a peripheral blood sample, and the peripheral blood mononuclear cells from that sample were used for TCR beta sequencing. The Qiagen DNeasy Blood Extraction Kit was used to extract genomic DNA from the blood cell samples. Library prep was done by the immunoSEQ multiplex PCR assay. For the multiplex PCR, a mixture combining 60 forward primers for TCR Vbeta segments and 13 reverse primers for TCR Jbeta segments was used. Amplification of the CDR3 region of rearranged TCR beta genes was performed with a multiplex PCR assay on genomic DNA. The Illumina HiSeq System was used to sequence the amplified TCR beta libraries as 87-base-pair reads. As for the original processing: Across the 700 or so repertoires, a later analysis counted approximately 75 million unique TCR beta chains, some 11 million of which were shared by at least two donors. Raw reads were error-corrected and collapsed into unique sequences with a nearest-neighbor algorithm that merged closely related sequences to remove PCR and sequencing errors. V, D and J gene segments were assigned by aligning CDR3 sequences to IMGT reference sequences. For a sequence to be retained, a match of at least six nucleotides was required to both a V gene segment and a J gene segment. Rearrangements were called productive when the CDR3 lacked stop codons and stayed in frame with V and J; all others were non-productive. Following IMGT convention, CDR3 was defined as the stretch from the second conserved V-encoded cysteine to the conserved J-encoded phenylalanine. The earlier analysis of some 580 of the donors excluded any sequence lacking an unambiguous match to a single V gene segment. In an earlier analysis of about 590 of the donors, a V segment was called functional when productive rearrangements were above 56.7%, and segregating when the standard deviation between donors exceeded 5%. A statistical classification framework was developed to diagnose cytomegalovirus status using the catalog of TCR beta chain sequences. In a later analysis, TCR nucleotide sequences were compared against IMGT/GENE-DB human TR gene sequences so that V and J genes could be assigned. A later analysis assigned CDR3 sequences and most-parsimonious VDJ recombination scenarios with the TCRdist pipeline. A later analysis defined each TCR beta chain by its CDR3 amino acid sequence plus V-gene family, and excluded reads lacking a unique V-gene family. In a later analysis, approximately 590 highly shared, low-generation-probability nucleotide sequences were removed to address suspected cross-contamination and a sequencing artifact. In a later analysis, a clonal expansion index for each public chain was calculated from normalized within-repertoire ranks of inferred template counts. In a later analysis, generation probabilities were computed using a VDJ recombination model fitted to out-of-frame rearrangements, and the results were checked against IGoR. In a later analysis, TCR-TCR, TCR-HLA and TCR-CMV co-occurrence was scored with hypergeometric tests, and a repertoire-size bias correction was applied to TCR pairs. To estimate false discovery rates, a later analysis permuted the HLA or CMV assignments 20 times. In a later analysis, co-occurring TCRs were grouped with DBSCAN, and TCRdist sequence similarity was added when clustering was performed within HLA-allele-positive subsets. Repertoires with fewer than 30,000 or more than 120,000 public chains, plus five repertoires with anomalous nucleotide sharing, were excluded from co-occurrence clustering. Sourced from immuneACCESS, this table was stored by TCRdb with only in-frame sequences that have V and J called. A share of the clones is absent; for the studies checked, an unresolved V gene accounts for under half, and the remainder has no known explanation. The V and J calls and clone size are taken from that table; D and trimming were inferred from the DNA. Present in this sample are about 100,000 clones, roughly 88% of which were seen just once. Jointly, the top ten make up less than 1.5% of the sample.

Trimmed from V: 4 bases; trimmed from J: 5 bases; junction bases lacking a gene match: 6. The CDR3, from cysteine to phenylalanine, totals 14 residues. Here the CDR3 DNA is all that survives: 42 bases in frame from base 1. The CDR1 and CDR2 encoded by the germline V gene are SGDLS and YYNGEE. Study-wide findings and limitations: The authors suggested that the approach could potentially be extended to other disease states and immunological phenotypes. In a later analysis, most CMV-associated TCR beta chains were found to appear HLA-restricted, with HLA associations seemingly driven largely by CMV exposure. Linkage disequilibrium might explain the correlated functional status among segregating V segments, but an unknown experimental factor could not be excluded. Because counts were too low, seventeen rarely observed V segments, including chromosome 9 orphons, were excluded from the earlier analysis of a few hundred of the donors. While some public TCRs were present in many individuals, most TCR sequences turned up only very rarely across donors. According to a later analysis, TCR association rates differed among HLA loci, with DRB1 alleles showing the most associated TCRs and HLA-C alleles showing the fewest. Compared with the roughly 700-donor mean, donors in an Asian-associated ancestry cluster had fewer N-insertions in productive TCRs, according to a later genetic analysis. Sequencing depth was assumed to be roughly uniform across donors in the presence/absence analyses, though that assumption may not hold. A total of 150 to 200 TCR beta chains were listed by the study as associated with cytomegalovirus. For the cohort, immune exposure information was limited to CMV serostatus. A cluster of highly shared sequence variants was judged likely to represent a technical artifact of the sequencing pipeline. Cytomegalovirus status was reported to be diagnosed by the classifier with high specificity and sensitivity in both the original and validation cohorts. Some IMGT-functional V segments, including TRBV6-2 and TRBV6-3, could not be told apart with the 87-base-pair reads, so those segments were excluded. This cohort had only TCR beta chains sequenced, and the lack of alpha or paired-chain data limited which features could be detected. Because HLA typing was missing for some donors at each locus, association tests included only the typed subset. When HLA alleles, especially DR and DQ, strongly co-occurred, attributing TCR associations to individual alleles was difficult. A few of the identified cytomegalovirus-associated TCR beta chains were confirmed in vitro to be specific for cytomegalovirus antigens. In an earlier analysis of about 550 of the donors, most TCR beta V segments were observed in productive rearrangements about 90% or about 30% of the time, broadly matching IMGT annotations. A further reported finding was that TCR beta sequences accurately predicted the HLA-A and HLA-B alleles for most subjects in the first cohort. A later analysis reported that several top co-occurrence clusters appeared linked to parvovirus B19, influenza, CMV and Epstein-Barr virus. V-gene and J-gene trimming of TCR beta chains was associated with a missense DCLRE1C variant in a later genetic analysis, and the association was replicated in an independent cohort. Specific HLA alleles were associated with 15,000 to 20,000 TCR beta sequences at a false discovery rate of 0.05 in a later analysis. In a later analysis, HLA-associated TCR beta chains showed more clonal expansion and lower generation probabilities than non-associated chains that were equally common.

The sequence derives from a woman under 30 in good health and CMV-seronegative. The chain couples TRBV9 to TRBJ2-7, with 10 central nucleotides matching TRBD2. The sequenced material came from PBMCs. CDR3 sequence: CASSPPAGGHEQYF. In nucleotides, the sequence is TGTGCCAGCAGCCCCCCAGCGGGGGGGCACGAGCAGTACTTC.